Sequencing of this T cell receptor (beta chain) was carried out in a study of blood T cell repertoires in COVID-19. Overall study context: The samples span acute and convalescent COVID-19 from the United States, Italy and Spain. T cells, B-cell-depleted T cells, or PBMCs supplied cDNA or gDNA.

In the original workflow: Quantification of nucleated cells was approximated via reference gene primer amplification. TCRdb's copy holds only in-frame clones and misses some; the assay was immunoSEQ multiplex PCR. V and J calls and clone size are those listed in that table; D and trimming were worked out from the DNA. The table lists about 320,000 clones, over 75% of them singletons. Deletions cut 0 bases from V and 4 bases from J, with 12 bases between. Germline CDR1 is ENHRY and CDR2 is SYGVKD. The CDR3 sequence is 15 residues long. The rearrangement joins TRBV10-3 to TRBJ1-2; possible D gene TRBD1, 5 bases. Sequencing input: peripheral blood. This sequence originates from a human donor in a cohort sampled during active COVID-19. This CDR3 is CAISESGEVRYGYTF. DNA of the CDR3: TGTGCCATCAGTGAGTCGGGGGAGGTTCGCTATGGCTACACCTTC.